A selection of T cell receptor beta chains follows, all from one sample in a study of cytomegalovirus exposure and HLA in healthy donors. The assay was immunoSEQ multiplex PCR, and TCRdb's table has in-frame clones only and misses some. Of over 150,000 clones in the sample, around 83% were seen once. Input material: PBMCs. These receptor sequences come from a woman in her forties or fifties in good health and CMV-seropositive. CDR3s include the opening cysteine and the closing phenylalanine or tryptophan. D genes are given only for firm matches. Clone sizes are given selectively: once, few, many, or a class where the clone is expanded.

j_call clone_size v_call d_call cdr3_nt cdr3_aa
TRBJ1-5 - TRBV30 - TGTGCCTGGAGTGGACAGGACATTCAGCCCCAGCATTTT CAWSGQDIQPQHF
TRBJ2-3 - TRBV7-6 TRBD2 TGTGCCAGCAGCTTAGTAAGCGGGGGGGTCCCAGATACGCAGTATTTT CASSLVSGGVPDTQYF
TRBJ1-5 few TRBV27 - TGTGCCAGCAGTTTAAAGGGCAGGGGTCATGATAGCAATCAGCCCCAGCATTTT CASSLKGRGHDSNQPQHF
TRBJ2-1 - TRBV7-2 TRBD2 TGTGCCAGCAGCTTTAGCGGGGGTAGCTACAATGAGCAGTTCTTC CASSFSGGSYNEQFF
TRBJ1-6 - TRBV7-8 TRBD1 TGTGCCAGCAGCTTAGCGCCAGGGGGCCCTTCACCCCTCCACTTT CASSLAPGGPSPLHF
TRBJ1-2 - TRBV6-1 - TGTGCCAGCAGTGACGGATCGACAGTTAACTATGGCTACACCTTC CASSDGSTVNYGYTF
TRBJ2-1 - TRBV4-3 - TGCGCCAGCAGCCAAGATCTAAGGGGCTCTGAGCAGTTCTTC CASSQDLRGSEQFF
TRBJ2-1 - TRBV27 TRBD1 TGTGCCAGCAGTCCCGGGACAGGGGGATACAATGAGCAGTTCTTC CASSPGTGGYNEQFF
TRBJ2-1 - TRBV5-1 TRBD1 TGCGCCAGCAGCTTGGCCGGGACAGGGTACAATGAGCAGTTCTTC CASSLAGTGYNEQFF
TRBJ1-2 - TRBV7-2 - TGTGCCAGCAGCTTATCGGGTTACTATGGCTACACCTTC CASSLSGYYGYTF
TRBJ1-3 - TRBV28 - - CASSSSTGYTSGNTIYF
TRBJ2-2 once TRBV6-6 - TGTGCCAGCAGTTACGTAGAGACCGGGGAGCTGTTTTTT CASSYVETGELFF
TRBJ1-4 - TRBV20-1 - TGCAGTGCCGAGAGGGAAAAACTGTTTTTT CSAEREKLFF
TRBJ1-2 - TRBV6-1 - TGTGCCAGCAGAGAAGCCTCCCAGGGAGGAATCTATGGCTACACCTTC CASREASQGGIYGYTF
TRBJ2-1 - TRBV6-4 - TGTGCCAGCAGTGAAAGTGCGGAACTTGATGAGCAGTTCTTC CASSESAELDEQFF
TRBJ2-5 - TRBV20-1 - TGCAGTGCCCGTAGCCAAGAGACCCAGTACTTC CSARSQETQYF
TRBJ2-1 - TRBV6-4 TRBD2 TGTGCCAGCAGGACTAGCGGTAGAGTCACCTACAATGAGCAGTTCTTC CASRTSGRVTYNEQFF
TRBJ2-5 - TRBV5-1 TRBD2 TGCGCCAGCAGCTTGGAGGGGAGCGGGAGCTTGGGAGAGACCCAGTACTTC CASSLEGSGSLGETQYF
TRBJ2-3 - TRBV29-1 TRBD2 TGCAGCGTGGGGGTACTAGCGTACACAGATACGCAGTATTTT CSVGVLAYTDTQYF
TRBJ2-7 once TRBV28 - TGTGCCAGCAGTCCCCTAAGGGGGGGCGAGCAGTACTTC CASSPLRGGEQYF
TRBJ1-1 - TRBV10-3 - TGTGCCAGCAACCTATTAAGTGGTAGCACTGAAGCTTTCTTT CASNLLSGSTEAFF
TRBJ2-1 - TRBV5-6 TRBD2 TGTGCCAGCAGCTTGGGGGGGGATAGCGGGAGAGTCTACAATGAGCAGTTCTTC CASSLGGDSGRVYNEQFF
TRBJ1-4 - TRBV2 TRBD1 TGTGCCAGCAGTGCGGGACAGGGAGATGAAAAACTGTTTTTT CASSAGQGDEKLFF
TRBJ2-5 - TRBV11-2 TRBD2 TGTGCCAGCAGCCCAAAGCCGGGACTAGGAAAAGAGACCCAGTACTTC CASSPKPGLGKETQYF
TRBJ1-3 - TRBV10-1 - TGCGCCAGCACCTCGGGATCATCTGGAAACACCATATATTTT CASTSGSSGNTIYF
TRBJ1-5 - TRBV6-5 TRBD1 TGTGCCAGCAGTTCTGGACAGGGTGATCAGCCCCAGCATTTT CASSSGQGDQPQHF
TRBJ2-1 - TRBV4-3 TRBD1 TGCGCCAGCAGAAAAACCGGGACAGGGAATGAGCAGTTCTTC CASRKTGTGNEQFF
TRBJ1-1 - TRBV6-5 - TGTGCCAGCAGTCGGGAGGATTTGAACACTGAAGCTTTCTTT CASSREDLNTEAFF
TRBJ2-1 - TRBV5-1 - TGCGCCAGCAGCTTGGAGGCAGGTCGCAACAATGAGCAGTTCTTC CASSLEAGRNNEQFF
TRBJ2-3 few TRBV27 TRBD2 TGTGCCAGCAGTTCCCCTGCGGGGGGGCAAGATACGCAGTATTTT CASSSPAGGQDTQYF
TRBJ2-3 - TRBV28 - TGTGCCACCAACGTTTACCCAGGGGGATGGGAGGTGGGCACAGATACGCAGTATTTT CATNVYPGGWEVGTDTQYF
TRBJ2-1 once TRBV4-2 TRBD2 TGTGCCAGCAGCCAAGAAGGTGGGACTAGCGGGAGGGCCGGGATGTTCTTC CASSQEGGTSGRAGMFF
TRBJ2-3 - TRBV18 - TGTGCCAGCTCACCACGAAGAGCAGATACGCAGTATTTT CASSPRRADTQYF
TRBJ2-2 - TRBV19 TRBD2 TGTGCCAGTAGTATAGAGGGCGGGAGGACGAACACCGGGGAGCTGTTTTTT CASSIEGGRTNTGELFF
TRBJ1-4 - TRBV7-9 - TGTTCCAGCAGCTTAAACGCGGGGCAAAAACTGTTTTTT CSSSLNAGQKLFF
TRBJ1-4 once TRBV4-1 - TGCGCCAGCAGCCAAGCCCAGGGAACAACTAATGAAAAACTGTTTTTT CASSQAQGTTNEKLFF
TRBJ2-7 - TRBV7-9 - TGTGCCAGCAGCCCCCGAGGTTTCGGTTACGAGCAGTACTTC CASSPRGFGYEQYF
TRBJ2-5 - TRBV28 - TGTGCCAGCAGTTTCCCCGCCGGGGAGACCCAGTACTTC CASSFPAGETQYF
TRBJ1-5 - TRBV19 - TGTGCCAGTAGTATTCTTTCTGGGAGTCTAGATAGCAATCAGCCCCAGCATTTT CASSILSGSLDSNQPQHF
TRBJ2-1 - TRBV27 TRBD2 TGTGCCAGCAATGGTAGCGGGGGGGATAGGAATGAGCAGTTCTTC CASNGSGGDRNEQFF
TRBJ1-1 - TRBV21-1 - TGTGCCAGCAGCACCCGGGACAGATTGAACACTGAAGCTTTCTTT CASSTRDRLNTEAFF
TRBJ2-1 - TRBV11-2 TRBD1 TGTGCCAGCAGCCAACAGGGGTCGTACTACAATGAGCAGTTCTTC CASSQQGSYYNEQFF
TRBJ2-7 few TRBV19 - TGTGCCAGTAGTATACTTGGCAGTTCCTCCTACGAGCAGTACTTC CASSILGSSSYEQYF
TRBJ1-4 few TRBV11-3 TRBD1 TGTGCCAGCAGCTTAGGTCCCACAGGGGTTGATGAAAAACTGTTTTTT CASSLGPTGVDEKLFF
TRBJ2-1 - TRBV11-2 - TGTGCCAGCAGCTTAGAAGGGACAAAGTACAATGAGCAGTTCTTC CASSLEGTKYNEQFF
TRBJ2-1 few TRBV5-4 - TGTGCCAGCAGCCCGCCCGGTGCATCCTACAATGAGCAGTTCTTC CASSPPGASYNEQFF
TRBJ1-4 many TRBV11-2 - TGTGCCAGCAGCCGGGGGGACCGCGCTGAAAAACTGTTTTTT CASSRGDRAEKLFF
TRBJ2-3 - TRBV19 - TGTGCCAGTAGTACTTCCCTACAAGGAGTGGATACGCAGTATTTT CASSTSLQGVDTQYF
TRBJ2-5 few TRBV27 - TGTGCCAGCAGTGGGGCAGGGGTAGTTGAGACCCAGTACTTC CASSGAGVVETQYF